A single sample is the source of the 5 T cell receptor beta chains below, sequenced in a study of blood T cell repertoires in COVID-19. Sequencing was performed with immunoSEQ multiplex PCR; in TCRdb, only in-frame clones are kept and a portion is missing. The data show approximately 230,000 clones, roughly 82% seen once. Specimen: peripheral blood. All receptors come from a woman aged 80 or over with active or convalescent COVID-19.

The gene calls are TRBV6-1 and TRBJ1-2; 7 nucleotides line up with TRBD1. The CDR3 is made up of 16 amino acids. The ends lost 2 bases at V and 4 bases at J; junction bases unmatched: 10. CDR1 and CDR2 (germline): MNHNS, SASEGT. The CDR3 DNA sequence: TGTGCCAGCAGTGAATCCTTAGGACAGGCGACCTATGGCTACACCTTC. It yields the protein CASSESLGQATYGYTF.

The V gene is TRBV5-1, the J gene TRBJ2-7; D uncertain. This CDR3 region has 11 residues. CDR1 and CDR2 (germline): SGHRS, YFSETQ. V lost 3 bases and J 10 bases, leaving 11 bases between the germline ends. The CDR3 reads CASSSGPGQYF. Here the CDR3 DNA reads TGCGCCAGCAGCTCTGGCCCGGGTCAGTACTTC.

The chain employs TRBV15 and TRBJ2-7, with D perhaps matching TRBD2 (6 bases). This CDR3 has 15 residues. V was clipped by 0 bases and J by 2 bases, with 11 bases between them. Germline loops: CDR1 LNHNV, CDR2 YYDKDF (reference sequence). CDR3 nucleotides: TGTGCCACCAGCAGAGATAACCGCGGGACCTACGAGCAGTACTTC. It is translated as CATSRDNRGTYEQYF.

A few counts support this clone. V is TRBV29-1 and J is TRBJ2-1; 13 nucleotides agree with TRBD2. The CDR3 is made up of 18 amino acids. The V gene's germline CDR1 is SQVTM and CDR2 ANQGSEA. J lost 8 bases, V lost 5 bases, and 18 bases had no gene match. The CDR3 loop is CSVRGLAGPSGDVDEQFF. CDR3 sequence (DNA): TGCAGCGTTAGGGGACTAGCGGGACCTTCAGGGGATGTAGATGAGCAGTTCTTC.

The chain links TRBV28 to TRBJ1-2; 8 positions agree with TRBD1. The CDR3 contains 14 residues. V lost 4 bases, J lost 8 bases, and 9 bases stayed unmatched. Germline CDR1 reads MDHEN; CDR2 reads SYDVKM. The chain's CDR3 is CASSSPKQGDGYTF. CDR3 DNA: TGTGCCAGCAGTTCCCCAAAACAGGGGGACGGCTACACCTTC.